This T cell receptor (beta chain) is from a study of blood T cells in healthy people across ages. Study background: About one barcoded beta molecule per two T cells came from capture by template switching. Overall study findings and caveats: Unsorted PBMC input precluded a conclusive naive versus antigen-experienced comparison.

After removal of 6 bases from V and 3 bases from J, the junction contained 8 bases not matched to a gene. The germline CDR1 and CDR2 sequences are SGHAT and FQNNGV. This CDR3 region has 16 residues. As regards this clonotype: Its specificity is unknown.

It was with a sample-barcoded 5' primer and a J-beta primer mix that a second PCR of about 6 to 12 cycles was run. TCRdb independently ran MiXCR on the 5' RACE reads; one entry per CDR3 protein. Of some 920,000 distinct CDR3 sequences detected, roughly 50% appear once; the ten largest clones hold about 22%. The TCR was taken from a woman in her fifties or sixties in good health. The chain combines TRBV11-2 with TRBJ2-1; 10 bases match TRBD2. The specimen was blood. The chain's CDR3 is CASRTYGLAVYNEQFF. DNA for the CDR3: TGTGCCAGCAGGACGTACGGACTAGCGGTCTACAATGAGCAGTTCTTC.